Sequencing of this TCR beta chain was carried out in a study of identical twins (dated by TCRdb to 2016 to 2017). Notes on the research overall: TCR alpha and beta repertoires from monozygotic twins, unrelated adults of various ages and cord blood were deep-sequenced to test whether fetal clonotypes persist. Replicate twin experiments were performed at different times using different library preparation protocols to rule out contamination.

The library was generated by 5' RACE. Sequencing instrument: Illumina HiSeq 2000. Template switching added a universal primer binding site, and the final cDNA carried a unique molecular identifier that allowed TCR cDNA molecules to be counted accurately. Specific primers in the conserved constant-segment region were used to synthesize first-strand cDNA for the TCR alpha and beta chains. To control for contamination, every cDNA library was double barcoded, receiving both a SMART-Mk sample barcode and Illumina barcodes. TruSeq adapter sequences along with Illumina sample barcodes were introduced in two successive PCR steps. The TCR alpha and beta cDNA libraries were sequenced on the Illumina HiSeq platform using custom primers. In the source study's methods: MiGEC was used to process raw reads and extract unique molecular identifiers, and MiXCR was used to find CDR3 positions. For each individual, recombination models were inferred using an EM algorithm with the repgenHMM and IGoR tools. Shared clonotype analysis was performed with the tcR package in R, normalizing sharing by the product of cloneset sizes. To study raw recombination without the effects of thymic and clonal selection, out-of-frame nonproductive sequences were analyzed. TCRdb reprocessing: public reads trimmed at Q25 with fastp, clones called with MiXCR, in-frame beta chains kept. Each entry is one CDR3 protein sequence, shown with its most common DNA and genes. The authors' filters were not applied to this entry. This sample has about 240,000 distinct CDR3 sequences in its table, and roughly 7.5% of those were observed once. About 5.8% of the sample lies in the top ten.

This clonotype was found a few times. This clone's antigen is unknown. No quality values exist for individual bases; no much larger clone is one base distant. Every donor was a healthy Caucasian. Three pairs of female monozygotic twins, all aged about 18 to 30 years, were included in the twin cohort. CD4+ and CD8+ T cell populations were isolated with positive isolation kits from Invitrogen. The investigation overall reported the following: Fewer insertions were carried by abundant cord blood beta clonotypes; a weaker similar trend was observed in young adult naive repertoires, while no such trend was observed in memory repertoires. Out-of-frame TCR alpha sharing in monozygotic twins was systematically underestimated by recombination models, whereas sharing between unrelated individuals was in agreement with the recombination models. Out-of-frame TCR alpha sequences shared between twins showed an excess of low generation-probability sequences compared with coincidental sharing between unrelated individuals. Zero-insertion analyses could be partly confounded by invariant T cells such as MAIT and iNKT, although diverse VJ usage argued against such confounding for most clonotypes. Conclusions relied on cross-sectional statistical analysis, since the same donors could not be followed over many years. A weaker excess of twin sharing was found in beta out-of-frame sequences because the signal-to-noise ratio was lowered by fewer shared sequences.

Trimming takes 7 bases from V and 0 bases from J, and the germline ends sit 12 bases apart. CDR1 and CDR2, looked up from the germline V gene, are MNHNS and SASEGT. Including the terminal cysteine and phenylalanine, the CDR3 comprises 14 residues. The entry retains the CDR3 DNA only, 42 bases that are in frame from base 1. This same sample was also part of a study on yellow fever vaccine responses in identical twins. Reported in the second study: According to the authors, the vaccine-induced T cell response in identical twins seemed to be partly convergent and partly specific to each individual. The study precisely tracked vaccine-responding T cell clones in identical twins.

The TCR was taken from a woman younger than 35 in good health. The chain employs TRBV6-1 and TRBJ1-1; the best D guess is TRBD1, with 6 bases matching. The specimen was CD8+ T cells sorted from blood. The CDR3 region has the sequence CASIRDTMNTEAFF. The nucleotide sequence reads TGTGCCAGCATTCGGGACACCATGAACACTGAAGCTTTCTTT.